Listed here are 22 T cell receptor beta chains from one sample, sequenced in a study of CD8 T cells in ankylosing spondylitis. From the 5' RACE reads, TCRdb called clonotypes with MiXCR, one entry per CDR3 protein. The sample holds approximately 300,000 distinct CDR3 sequences, roughly 8% seen once. Antigen specificity for these receptors is unknown. The study, taken as a whole, reports: Ankylosing spondylitis blood appeared to be characterized by a TCR beta motif of several highly homologous variants.

Sample: blood, either unsorted or a sorted T cell fraction (not recorded which). Receptors were obtained from a male donor with ankylosing spondylitis.

There are a few counts of this clonotype. The chain carries TRBV4-1 and TRBJ2-5; 10 nucleotides align to TRBD2. V gave up 4 bases and J gave up 1 base; unmatched junction bases: 9. This CDR3 spans 17 amino acids. CDR1 is MGHRA, CDR2 YSYEKL, per germline. Written as DNA, the CDR3 is TGCGCCAGCAGCCCCCGACCCACTAGCGGGACCCAAGAGACCCAGTACTTC. Protein: CASSPRPTSGTQETQYF.

A few counts support this clonotype. This sequence joins TRBV3-1 and TRBJ2-2; 12 bases fit TRBD2. Per the germline V gene, CDR1 is LGHDT and CDR2 is YNNKEL (reference sequence). The V segment lost 4 bases and the J segment 1 base; nucleotides outside the gene matches: 4. The CDR3 runs to 17 residues. CDR3 bases: TGTGCCAGCAGCCGACGGACTAGCGGGATGAACACCGGGGAGCTGTTTTTT. Protein product: CASSRRTSGMNTGELFF.

This clonotype was recorded only once. A much bigger clone sits one base away, suggesting this may be a read error. The genes are TRBV5-1 and TRBJ2-2; TRBD1 agrees at 9 bases. CDR1 is SGHRS and CDR2 is YFSETQ in the germline V gene. The CDR3 totals 15 residues. J was trimmed by 0 bases and V by 4 bases; bases with no gene match: 1. CDR3 DNA sequence: TGCGCCAGCAGCCGACAGGGGGCGAACACCGGGGAGCTGTTTTTT. Its protein is CASSRQGANTGELFF. The full variable domain, completed using reference TRBV5-1 and TRBJ2-2, is KAGVTQTPRYLIKTRGQQVTLSCSPISGHRSVSWYQQTPGQGLQFLFEYFSETQRNKGNFPGRFSGRQFSNSRSEMNVSTLELGDSALYLCASSRQGANTGELFFGEGSRLTVL.

This clonotype was observed at least ten times. V and J are TRBV27 and TRBJ1-6, with 11 bases lining up with TRBD1. Germline V gene lookup returns CDR1 MNHEY and CDR2 SMNVEV (reference sequence). V shed 8 bases and J 9 bases; nucleotides not matched to a gene: 9. This CDR3 is 15 amino acids long. The CDR3 region is CASASGTGGRSPLHF. The CDR3 coding sequence is TGTGCCAGCGCGTCTGGGACAGGGGGTCGTTCACCCCTCCACTTT.

V usage is TRBV7-9 and J usage is TRBJ2-3, with 13 nucleotides matching TRBD2. V lost 4 bases to trimming and J lost 6 bases; unmatched junction nucleotides: 10. The CDR3 length is 17 residues. Germline assignment: CDR1 SEHNR and CDR2 FQNEAQ (reference sequence). The CDR3 region has the DNA TGTGCCAGCAGCTGGACTGGACTAGCGGGAGATGTGGATACGCAGTATTTT. It specifies CASSWTGLAGDVDTQYF.

On this clonotype itself: A single base separates this from a much larger clone, so it may be a read error. The genes are TRBV18 and TRBJ2-2; D is tentatively TRBD1 or TRBD2 (5 bases each). This CDR3 comprises 15 residues. CDR1 and CDR2 from the germline V gene are KGHSH and LQKENI. Trimming pared 2 bases from V and 9 bases from J, leaving 16 bases between. The CDR3 DNA reads TGTGCCAGCTCACCAACGGGACCTTCCCTTAGGGAGCTGTTTTTT. It codes for CASSPTGPSLRELFF.

This clonotype was counted between two and nine times. J is TRBJ1-5 and V is TRBV6-1, with 9 positions matching TRBD1. The length of the CDR3 is 14 residues. V lost 4 bases and J lost 8; bases outside the gene matches: 6. Germline values: CDR1 MNHNS, CDR2 SASEGT. DNA of the CDR3: TGTGCCAGCAGTGTCGATGACAGGGGGAAGCCCCAGCATTTT. It codes for CASSVDDRGKPQHF.

This clonotype has more than one count but fewer than ten. The chain has TRBV20-1 and TRBJ2-5; D is unclear. The CDR3 extends over 15 amino acids. Trimming cost V 3 bases and J 7 bases, with 21 bases left between them. Looked up from germline, CDR1 is DFQATT and CDR2 is SNEGSKA (reference sequence). CDR3 in DNA: TGCAGTGCTAGTCCCAGACCCTCCCTCCGAGGGACCCAGTACTTC. Amino acid sequence: CSASPRPSLRGTQYF.

This clonotype was picked up many times. This chain connects TRBV28 to TRBJ2-7; D uncertain. In germline, CDR1 is MDHEN, CDR2 SYDVKM. Trimming removed 6 bases from V and 2 bases from J, with 8 bases in between. The CDR3 contains 12 residues. CDR3 sequence: CASSGIAYEQYF. CDR3 DNA: TGTGCCAGCAGCGGTATAGCCTACGAGCAGTACTTC.

V is TRBV5-1 and J is TRBJ2-2, with a possible D match to TRBD2 (5 bases). Trimming took 4 bases from V and 5 from J, leaving 18 bases between them. The CDR3 is 16 residues long. Germline CDR1 reads SGHRS; CDR2 reads YFSETQ. CDR3 nucleotide sequence: TGCGCCAGCAGCACCCTACTAGGAATCGGAACCGGGGAGCTGTTTTTT. Protein product: CASSTLLGIGTGELFF.

The chain uses TRBV18 and TRBJ1-5; D remains unclear. Germline assignment: CDR1 KGHSH and CDR2 LQKENI. V shed 2 bases and J shed 4 bases, with 6 bases lying between them. The CDR3 spans 13 residues. CDR3 DNA sequence: TGTGCCAGCTCACCAACACAGAATCAGCCCCAGCATTTT. This gives the protein CASSPTQNQPQHF. The full variable domain, in which reference TRBV18 and TRBJ1-5 provide the parts outside the CDR3, is NAGVMQNPRHLVRRRGQEARLRCSPMKGHSHVYWYRQLPEEGLKFMVYLQKENIIDESGMPKERFSAEFPKEGPSILRIQQVVRGDSAAYFCASSPTQNQPQHFGDGTRLSIL.

The V call is TRBV2, the J call TRBJ1-2; 9 nucleotides align to TRBD1. The CDR3 contains 15 residues. Germline-derived CDR1 and CDR2 are SNHLY and FYNNEI. V was pared by 6 bases and J by 4 bases, with 9 bases of the junction left unmatched. CDR3 sequence reads: CASSDGTGKIYGYTF. CDR3 DNA: TGTGCCAGCAGCGATGGGACAGGGAAAATCTATGGCTACACCTTC.

V usage is TRBV5-1 and J usage is TRBJ1-1; no firm D call. CDR3 length: 13 amino acids. The ends were cut back, 3 bases at V and 6 bases at J, with 12 bases in the middle. From germline, CDR1 is SGHRS and CDR2 YFSETQ. CDR3 sequence (DNA): TGCGCCAGCAGCTGGACTGCCGGGGCTGAAGCTTTCTTT. It is translated as CASSWTAGAEAFF.

This sequence joins TRBV12-3 or TRBV12-4 and TRBJ1-2; 7 bases align to TRBD1. With 3 bases clipped from V and 7 bases from J, the junction kept 5 bases outside the gene matches. The CDR3 is made up of 13 amino acids. CDR3 nucleotide sequence: TGTGCCAGCAGTTTTCAGGGGGAAGTTGGCTACACCTTC. Its translation is CASSFQGEVGYTF.

This clonotype was counted at least ten times. The V call is TRBV5-1, the J call TRBJ2-5; D is unclear. V was clipped by 0 bases and J by 4 bases, with 10 bases between them. The length of the CDR3 is 14 residues. Germline lookup yields CDR1 SGHRS and CDR2 YFSETQ. CDR3 nucleotides: TGCGCCAGCAGCTTGGTTTCCCCCCCAGAGACCCAGTACTTC. Amino acids: CASSLVSPPETQYF.

At least ten counts were recorded for this clonotype. V is TRBV12-3 or TRBV12-4 and J is TRBJ2-1; 8 bases match TRBD2. The CDR3 is 13 residues long. With V trimmed by 6 bases and J by 12 bases, 10 bases remained unmatched. The CDR3 protein is CASRIAGLSGQFF. Here the CDR3 DNA reads TGTGCCAGCAGGATAGCGGGACTCTCGGGGCAGTTCTTC.

The chain combines TRBV4-3 with TRBJ2-3, with D perhaps TRBD2 (6 bases). This CDR3 spans 18 amino acids. V lost 1 base, J lost 1 base, and 18 bases lay in between. Germline V gives CDR1 LGHNA, CDR2 YSLEER. The CDR3 reads CASSQVTGTPLGTDTQYF. CDR3 coding DNA: TGCGCCAGCAGCCAAGTCACCGGGACTCCTCTTGGCACAGATACGCAGTATTTT.

This clonotype appeared a few times. The V gene is TRBV5-1, the J gene TRBJ2-5; D not resolved. Germline CDR1 is SGHRS and CDR2 is YFSETQ. The V end lost 4 bases, the J end lost 5 bases, and 18 bases lay between the germline ends. The CDR3 extends over 15 amino acids. The CDR3 nucleotides read TGCGCCAGCAGCAACATAAGACCCTCGGGTGAGACCCAGTACTTC. Its translation is CASSNIRPSGETQYF.

This chain joins TRBV5-1 and TRBJ2-5, with D possibly being TRBD2 (7 bases). Germline V gives CDR1 SGHRS, CDR2 YFSETQ. Trimming cost V 2 bases and J 4 bases, with 15 bases left between them. This CDR3 is 15 amino acids long. Written as DNA, the CDR3 is TGCGCCAGCAGCTTCAGGGGAGGGGGAGTAGAGACCCAGTACTTC. It yields the protein CASSFRGGGVETQYF.

This clonotype was seen more than once but under ten times. This chain links TRBV12-3 or TRBV12-4 with TRBJ2-2; TRBD2 matches 10 bases. The V and J ends lost 3 bases and 4 bases, in that order; junction bases with no gene match: 5. The length of the CDR3 is 16 residues. The CDR3 DNA reads TGTGCCAGCAGTTTCAGTCCTAGCGGGAGCACCGGGGAGCTGTTTTTT. It specifies CASSFSPSGSTGELFF.

This clonotype has just a few counts. J is TRBJ2-2 and V is TRBV11-1, with 8 bases identical to TRBD2. This CDR3 is built from 16 residues. Trimming at V came to 1 base and at J to 3 bases, leaving 4 bases not matched to a gene. CDR1 is SGHAT and CDR2 is FQDESV in the germline V gene (reference sequence). The CDR3 here is CASSLGSGSHTGELFF. The CDR3, as DNA: TGTGCCAGCAGCTTAGGAAGCGGGAGTCACACCGGGGAGCTGTTTTTT.

This clonotype was counted between two and nine times. The gene calls are TRBV20-1 and TRBJ2-1; weak D call: TRBD2 (5 bases). There are 15 residues in the CDR3. Germline V gene sequence: CDR1 DFQATT, CDR2 SNEGSKA (reference sequence). The V end lost 7 bases, the J end lost 0 bases, and 16 bases lay between the germline ends. The CDR3 sequence: CSVPQADPSYNEQFF. CDR3 DNA sequence: TGCAGTGTACCGCAAGCGGACCCCTCCTACAATGAGCAGTTCTTC.